This T cell receptor (beta chain) was profiled in a study of T and B cells in COVID-19 patients. At the level of the study: At median age roughly 31 years, recovered patients were younger than active-infection patients at under 70. Comorbidities linked to unfavorable COVID-19 outcome were present in about 90% of the roughly 20 active-infection patients. Critical illness requiring mechanical ventilation or extracorporeal membrane oxygenation affected 12 of 20 active-infection patients.

TRB was amplified from around 250-500 ng of blood genomic DNA. BIOMED2 TRB-A/B primer pools were used in multiplex TRB PCR. TCRdb fed the multiplex PCR reads into MiXCR, producing one record per CDR3 protein. In the table there are 13,000 or so distinct CDR3 sequences, about 25% of which are singletons. After removal of 7 bases from V and 6 bases from J, the junction contained 10 bases not matched to a gene. This CDR3 contains 15 residues. The germline V gene encodes CDR1 SGHAT and CDR2 FQNNGV. The specimen was blood. This sequence joins TRBV11-2 and TRBJ2-2; TRBD2 agrees at 8 bases. The TCR originated in a human donor who had recovered from COVID-19. The DNA for the CDR3 is TGTGCCAGCACTGGGGGGAGCGGGAGATCCGGGGAGCTGTTTTTT. It is translated as CASTGGSGRSGELFF.